The 13 T cell receptor beta chains in this list originate from one sample, sequenced in a study of T cell repertoires in cytomegalovirus infection (dated by TCRdb to the late 2010s). Sequenced on an Illumina HiSeq 1500. The public reads were reprocessed in TCRdb via fastp at Q25 and MiXCR, keeping in-frame beta chains. Rows are combined by CDR3 protein, so each entry shows the most common genes and DNA. In all, the sample holds 250,000 to 350,000 distinct CDR3 sequences, and about 23% of those were seen once. The top ten constitute about 15% of the sample. The sequencing input was PBMCs. These TCRs come from a human donor in good health (CMV status not recorded). Some clones in this sample may be carry-over from other donors' samples.

There are many counts of this clonotype. The chain uses TRBV7-2 and TRBJ2-2; 9 bases agree with TRBD2. The CDR3 is made up of 20 amino acids. V was pared by 2 bases and J by 1 base, with 14 bases of the junction left unmatched. Per germline, CDR1 SGHTA and CDR2 FQGNSA. The CDR3 loop is CASSLPLAGEIARNTGELFF. In nucleotides, the CDR3 is TGTGCCAGCAGCTTACCCTTAGCGGGAGAGATAGCTCGGAACACCGGGGAGCTGTTTTTT.

This clonotype occurred a few times. The gene calls are TRBV7-2 and TRBJ1-1; D is unclear. The CDR3 is 13 amino acids. V shed 1 base and J shed 7 bases, with 10 bases lying between them. Germline V gene data show CDR1 as SGHTA and CDR2 as FQGNSA. Written as DNA, the CDR3 is TGTGCCAGCAGCTTAGTTGGAGGTTTTGAAGCTTTCTTT. It encodes CASSLVGGFEAFF.

This clonotype was detected only a few times. The chain links TRBV7-2 to TRBJ2-7; 9 bases map to TRBD1. Germline CDR1 is SGHTA and CDR2 is FQGNSA. Losses at the gene ends were 6 bases for V and 0 bases for J; bases not matched to a gene: 6. This CDR3 contains 15 residues. The CDR3 nucleotides read TGTGCCAGCAGGGGACGGGACAGGGTCTCCTACGAGCAGTACTTC. The encoded protein is CASRGRDRVSYEQYF.

This clonotype has just a few counts. The junction departs from germline at one end; a sequencing error may be responsible. The chain couples TRBV7-2 to TRBJ2-1; D unresolved. The CDR3 runs to 12 residues. CDR1 SGHTA and CDR2 FQGNSA come from the germline V gene. Here the CDR3 DNA reads TGTGCCAGCCTTGAAGGCTTTTCCATGGGCGTCTTC. Translating it yields CASLEGFSMGVF.

The chain combines TRBV20-1 with TRBJ1-4, with a weak D call TRBD1 (5 bases). The CDR3 is 14 amino acids. The V gene's germline CDR1 is DFQATT and CDR2 SNEGSKA (reference sequence). Trimming took off 3 bases at V and 5 bases at J, with 13 bases between the two ends. The DNA of the CDR3 is TGCAGTGCTAGCAGGGACGGTGGAAATGAAAAACTGTTTTTT. It encodes CSASRDGGNEKLFF.

V usage is TRBV11-2 and J usage is TRBJ2-3; 9 bases align to TRBD2. CDR3 size: 16 residues. The V gene end was trimmed by 4 bases and the J gene end by 0 bases; junction bases not matched to a gene: 5. Germline V gene data show CDR1 as SGHAT and CDR2 as FQNNGV. DNA of the CDR3: TGTGCCAGCAGCTCCACTAGCGGGCCTAGCACAGATACGCAGTATTTT. Its translation is CASSSTSGPSTDTQYF.

This clonotype was seen repeatedly, ten times or more. The J gene is TRBJ2-2, the V gene TRBV7-2; no definite D call. The CDR3 length is 14 residues. V dropped 5 bases and J dropped 4 bases, with 11 bases sitting between them. CDR1 SGHTA and CDR2 FQGNSA come from the germline V gene. For the CDR3, the DNA is TGTGCCAGCAGCCCCGGCAGGCCCACCGGGGAGCTGTTTTTT. This gives the protein CASSPGRPTGELFF.

This clonotype was detected only a few times. The rearrangement joins TRBV28 to TRBJ1-2; D gene ambiguous. The CDR3 covers 14 residues. Germline V gene data show CDR1 as MDHEN and CDR2 as SYDVKM. The V end was cut by 6 bases, the J end by 0 bases, with 11 bases between. CDR3 protein: CASSSPPSNYGYTF. The CDR3 nucleotides are TGTGCCAGCAGCTCCCCCCCGTCTAACTATGGCTACACCTTC.

This clonotype occurred a few times. V gene TRBV25-1 combines with J gene TRBJ2-4, with a tentative D call TRBD1 (6 bases). Germline V lookup: CDR1 MGHDK, CDR2 SYGVNS. The CDR3 length is 15 residues. V gave up 0 bases and J gave up 3 bases, with 9 bases separating them. This CDR3 is CASSEYSGDKNIQYF. The CDR3 DNA reads as TGTGCCAGCAGTGAATACTCAGGGGACAAAAACATTCAGTACTTC. The full variable domain, its missing parts supplied by reference TRBV25-1 and TRBJ2-4, is EADIYQTPRYLVIGTGKKITLECSQTMGHDKMYWYQQDPGMELHLIHYSYGVNSTEKGDLSSESTVSRIRTEHFPLTLESARPSHTSQYLCASSEYSGDKNIQYFGAGTRLSVL.

In its sample, this clonotype was seen a few times. The chain is built from TRBV28 and TRBJ2-7; D not certain. V dropped 2 bases and J dropped 2 bases, with 7 bases sitting between them. This CDR3 has 13 amino acids. Looked up from germline, CDR1 is MDHEN and CDR2 is SYDVKM. The CDR3 DNA reads as TGTGCCAGCAGTTTAAGCAGTACCTACGAGCAGTACTTC. Its translation is CASSLSSTYEQYF.

This clonotype occurred many times. This chain links TRBV27 with TRBJ2-7; D possibly uses TRBD1 or TRBD2 (5 bases each). The CDR3 is 16 amino acids. The V end was cut by 5 bases, the J end by 4 bases, with 21 bases between. Per germline, CDR1 MNHEY and CDR2 SMNVEV (reference sequence). CDR3 nucleotide sequence: TGTGCCAGCAGTCCCTCCGGTTTTTTCTGGGGGTACGAGCAGTACTTC. It is translated as CASSPSGFFWGYEQYF.

The gene calls are TRBV7-9 and TRBJ1-1, with D hard to call. V was clipped by 2 bases and J by 6 bases, with 7 bases between them. The CDR3 sequence is 12 residues long. Looked up from germline, CDR1 is SEHNR and CDR2 is FQNEAQ (reference sequence). CDR3 DNA sequence: TGTGCCAGCAGCTTACCCGGGGCTGAAGCTTTCTTT. The encoded protein is CASSLPGAEAFF.

This clonotype came up a few times. The chain links TRBV28 to TRBJ1-6; D call uncertain. CDR1 is MDHEN, CDR2 SYDVKM, per germline. Trimming removed 6 bases at V and 8 bases at J, with 11 bases between. CDR3 length: 13 residues. The CDR3 spells CASRGPFDSPLHF. As DNA, the CDR3 is TGTGCCAGCAGAGGACCCTTCGATTCACCCCTCCACTTT. The whole variable domain, filled in from reference TRBV28 and TRBJ1-6, reads DVKVTQSSRYLVKRTGEKVFLECVQDMDHENMFWYRQDPGLGLRLIYFSYDVKMKEKGDIPEGYSVSREKKERFSLILESASTNQTSMYLCASRGPFDSPLHFGNGTRLTVT.